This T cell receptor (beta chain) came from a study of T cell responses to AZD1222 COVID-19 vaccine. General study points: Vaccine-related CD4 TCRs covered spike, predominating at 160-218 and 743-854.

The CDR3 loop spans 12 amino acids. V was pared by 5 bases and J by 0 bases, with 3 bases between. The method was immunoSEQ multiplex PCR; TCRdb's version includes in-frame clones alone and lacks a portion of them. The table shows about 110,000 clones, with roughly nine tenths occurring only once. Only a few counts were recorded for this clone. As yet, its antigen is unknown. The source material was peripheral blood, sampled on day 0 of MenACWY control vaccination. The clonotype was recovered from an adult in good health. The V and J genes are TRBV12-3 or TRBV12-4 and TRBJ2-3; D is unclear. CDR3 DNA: TGTGCCAGCAGTCCAAGCACAGATACGCAGTATTTT. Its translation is CASSPSTDTQYF.